This T cell receptor beta chain was captured in a study of blood T cell repertoires in COVID-19. In the study overall: Sources were T cells, B-cell-depleted T cells, or PBMCs; the material itself was cDNA or gDNA.

This table comes from immunoSEQ multiplex PCR, and its TCRdb copy is limited to in-frame clones, with some not included. The sample has tens of thousands of clones, roughly 87% seen once. This TCR was sampled from a human donor in a cohort sampled during active COVID-19. The sample consisted of peripheral blood.

DNA of the CDR3: TGTGCCAGCAGCCGCCTGGGACAGGGCACCTATGGCTACACCTTC. Protein sequence: CASSRLGQGTYGYTF. This chain joins TRBV14 and TRBJ1-2; 9 bases fit TRBD1. CDR3 length equals 15 residues. J was trimmed by 4 bases and V by 4 bases; bases with no gene match: 7. Germline CDR1 SGHDN, CDR2 FVKESK.